The 22 T cell receptor beta chains reported below all come from one sample, sequenced in a study of beta chain features in type 1 diabetes. Since all of the isolated RNA was reverse transcribed, expressed TCRB transcripts were what got sequenced. This table comes from immunoSEQ multiplex PCR, and its TCRdb copy is limited to in-frame clones, with some not included. The data show around 100,000 clones, with 25% to 35% seen just once and more than 0.5% held by the top ten. Study conclusions and caveats: In every one of the four CD4+ subsets, TCRB CDR3s were moderately but significantly shorter in Type 1 diabetes patients.

Their antigen targets remain unknown. Sequenced sample: central memory CD4+ T cells from blood. These receptors originate from a woman aged 18-29 years with type 1 diabetes.

There are a few counts of this clone. This chain joins TRBV30 and TRBJ2-2, with D perhaps matching TRBD2 (5 bases). This CDR3 is 13 amino acids long. The germline CDR1 and CDR2 sequences are GTSNPN and SVGIG (reference sequence). V shed 1 base and J shed 5 bases, with 8 bases lying between them. CDR3: CAWSGEFTGELFF. Here the CDR3 DNA reads TGTGCCTGGAGTGGGGAGTTTACCGGGGAGCTGTTTTTT.

This clone turned up a few times. The CDR3 protein is CASGDRRSNEQFF. CDR3 nucleotide sequence: TGTGCCAGCGGAGACAGGAGGAGCAATGAGCAGTTCTTC. V is TRBV2 and J is TRBJ2-1; maybe TRBD1 (6 bases). Germline V gene data show CDR1 as SNHLY and CDR2 as FYNNEI. Trimming removed 8 bases from V and 6 bases from J, with 14 bases in between. The CDR3 is made up of 13 amino acids.

This clone was counted between two and nine times. This chain joins TRBV10-1 and TRBJ2-1; D gene ambiguous. This CDR3 has 14 amino acids. Trimming pared 0 bases from V and 4 bases from J, leaving 7 bases between. Germline V gene sequence: CDR1 WNHNN, CDR2 SYGVQD (reference sequence). The CDR3 DNA is TGCGCCAGCAGTGAGTCAACGGAGTACAATGAGCAGTTCTTC. It encodes CASSESTEYNEQFF.

This chain joins TRBV7-2 and TRBJ1-5; weak D call: TRBD1 (6 bases). CDR3 length: 15 residues. Looked up from germline, CDR1 is SGHTA and CDR2 is FQGNSA. V gave up 1 base and J gave up 5 bases, with 12 bases separating them. In DNA form, the CDR3 reads TGTGCCAGCAGCTTAGTAAGGGACATTGATCAGCCCCAGCATTTT. The encoded protein is CASSLVRDIDQPQHF. Variable domain in full (rest from reference TRBV7-2 and TRBJ1-5): GAGVSQSPSNKVTEKGKDVELRCDPISGHTALYWYRQSLGQGLEFLIYFQGNSAPDKSGLPSDRFSAERTGGSVSTLTIQRTQQEDSAVYLCASSLVRDIDQPQHFGDGTRLSIL.

The chain has TRBV4-1 and TRBJ1-3; perhaps TRBD1 as D (6 bases). Germline V gene data show CDR1 as MGHRA and CDR2 as YSYEKL. CDR3 length: 17 residues. The V and J ends lost 4 bases and 0 bases respectively, with 16 bases between them. CDR3 region: CASSRQEDSNSGNTIYF. The DNA of the CDR3 is TGCGCCAGCAGCCGCCAAGAGGACAGCAACTCTGGAAACACCATATATTTT.

This clone turned up a few times. This rearrangement joins TRBV18 to TRBJ2-7, with TRBD2 identical over 12 bases. Germline V gene data show CDR1 as KGHSH and CDR2 as LQKENI. V dropped 1 base and J dropped 3; count of bases not matched to a gene: 7. The CDR3 extends over 17 amino acids. The CDR3 DNA reads TGTGCCAGCTCACCACGGGAAGGACTAGCGGGGATCTACGAGCAGTACTTC. It yields the protein CASSPREGLAGIYEQYF.

V usage is TRBV28 and J usage is TRBJ2-3; 12 bases fit TRBD2. The V gene end was trimmed by 5 bases and the J gene end by 2 bases; junction bases not matched to a gene: 5. The CDR3 has 16 amino acids. CDR1 is MDHEN, CDR2 SYDVKM, per germline. CDR3 nucleotides: TGTGCCAGCAGTCTCGGACTAGCGGGACCCACAGATACGCAGTATTTT. As protein: CASSLGLAGPTDTQYF.

V is TRBV29-1 and J is TRBJ2-5; 8 nucleotides agree with TRBD2. Trimming removed 6 bases from V and 4 bases from J; junction bases left unmatched: 4. Looked up from germline, CDR1 is SQVTM and CDR2 is ANQGSEA. This CDR3 spans 12 amino acids. The CDR3 reads CSVSGSRETQYF. The CDR3 DNA reads TGCAGCGTCAGCGGGAGTCGAGAGACCCAGTACTTC.

The sample holds many counts of this clone. The V gene is TRBV2, the J gene TRBJ2-2; possibly TRBD2 for D (6 bases). This CDR3 comprises 15 residues. The germline gives CDR1 SNHLY, CDR2 FYNNEI. The V and J ends lost 4 bases and 4 bases respectively, with 13 bases between them. DNA for the CDR3: TGTGCCAGCAGTGCCAATTGGGGAGGCACCGGGGAGCTGTTTTTT. It codes for CASSANWGGTGELFF.

The CDR3: CASTPGGDGEAFF. CDR3 DNA: TGTGCCAGCACCCCGGGGGGGGACGGGGAAGCTTTCTTT. The chain is built from TRBV13 and TRBJ1-1; D might be TRBD1 (5 bases). The CDR3 runs 13 residues. Between the trimmed V and J ends, which lost 7 bases and 8 bases, there was a span of 17 bases. Germline loops: CDR1 PRHDT, CDR2 FYEKMQ (reference sequence).

The gene calls are TRBV29-1 and TRBJ2-2; 7 nucleotides agree with TRBD1. The germline CDR1 and CDR2 sequences are SQVTM and ANQGSEA. CDR3 length: 13 residues. CDR3 coding DNA: TGCATCGCGGACAGGTCTAACACCGGGGAGCTGTTTTTT. Its protein is CIADRSNTGELFF.

This chain connects TRBV2 to TRBJ2-1, with TRBD1 identical over 7 bases. J was trimmed by 6 bases and V by 4 bases; bases with no gene match: 3. CDR3 length equals 13 residues. Germline CDR1 and CDR2: SNHLY and FYNNEI. The CDR3 DNA reads as TGTGCCAGCAGTGCGGGACAGACCAATGAGCAGTTCTTC. This translates into CASSAGQTNEQFF.

In its sample, this clone was seen a few times. The chain links TRBV7-2 to TRBJ2-1; TRBD2 aligns across 12 bases. Germline values: CDR1 SGHTA, CDR2 FQGNSA. There are 13 residues in the CDR3. The trim removed 6 bases at V and 7 bases at J, leaving 1 base unmatched. The CDR3 coding sequence is TGTGCCAGCAGGACTAGCGGGAGTAATGAGCAGTTCTTC. Its translation is CASRTSGSNEQFF.

The rearrangement joins TRBV4-1 to TRBJ1-2, with a weak D call TRBD1 (6 bases). Trimming took off 0 bases at V and 8 bases at J, with 16 bases between the two ends. This CDR3 spans 15 amino acids. Germline loops: CDR1 MGHRA, CDR2 YSYEKL. CDR3 region: CASSQDSNGGRGYTF. The CDR3 nucleotides read TGCGCCAGCAGCCAAGATAGTAACGGGGGGCGAGGCTACACCTTC.

The chain employs TRBV5-5 and TRBJ2-3; tentative D call: TRBD2 (5 bases). The ends were cut back, 0 bases at V and 2 bases at J, with 13 bases in the middle. Germline CDR1 SGHKS, CDR2 YYEKEE (reference sequence). The CDR3 runs 16 residues. The CDR3 loop is CASSLAPRRATDTQYF. The CDR3 DNA reads as TGTGCCAGCAGCTTGGCTCCGAGGCGGGCCACAGATACGCAGTATTTT. The variable domain in full, with the rest retrieved from reference TRBV5-5 and TRBJ2-3, is DAGVTQSPTHLIKTRGQQVTLRCSPISGHKSVSWYQQVLGQGPQFIFQYYEKEERGRGNFPDRFSARQFPNYSSELNVNALLLGDSALYLCASSLAPRRATDTQYFGPGTRLTVL.

The chain links TRBV2 to TRBJ1-2; no definite D call. Trimming left V 4 bases short and J 0 bases short, with 9 bases between. The CDR3 spans 14 residues. Germline-derived CDR1 and CDR2 are SNHLY and FYNNEI. The CDR3 is CASSGSLPNYGYTF. In DNA form, the CDR3 reads TGTGCCAGCAGTGGCAGTCTTCCTAACTATGGCTACACCTTC. The full variable domain, with the rest looked up from reference TRBV2 and TRBJ1-2, is EPEVTQTPSHQVTQMGQEVILRCVPISNHLYFYWYRQILGQKVEFLVSFYNNEISEKSEIFDDQFSVERPDGSNFTLKIRSTKLEDSAMYFCASSGSLPNYGYTFGSGTRLTVV.

V and J are TRBV6-1 and TRBJ2-7, with a possible D match to TRBD2 (6 bases). V was trimmed by 9 bases and J by 3 bases, leaving 21 bases between them. In germline, CDR1 is MNHNS, CDR2 SASEGT. The CDR3 is 15 residues long. The CDR3 nucleotides are TGTGCCAGTCAAACCGGCCGGGACTCAAACTACGAGCAGTACTTC. This sequence encodes CASQTGRDSNYEQYF.

The chain joins TRBV9 to TRBJ2-7, with D hard to call. V lost 0 bases to trimming and J lost 5 bases, with 9 bases between them. Germline V gene data show CDR1 as SGDLS and CDR2 as YYNGEE. The CDR3 covers 13 residues. The CDR3 bases are TGTGCCAGCAGCGTAGATCACACACACGAGCAGTACTTC. Amino acids: CASSVDHTHEQYF.

The V and J genes are TRBV12-5 and TRBJ2-5, with TRBD2 identical over 10 bases. Germline V lookup: CDR1 LGHNT, CDR2 FRNRAP. The CDR3 covers 12 residues. The V and J ends lost 6 bases and 5 bases, in that order; junction bases with no gene match: 0. Written as DNA, the CDR3 is TGTGCTAGTGGAGCGGGGGGGGAGACCCAGTACTTC. This gives the protein CASGAGGETQYF.

The V gene is TRBV12-5, the J gene TRBJ1-1; a weak D match, TRBD1 (6 bases). The CDR3 totals 14 residues. The V and J ends lost 7 bases and 1 base respectively, with 13 bases between them. The germline V gene encodes CDR1 LGHNT and CDR2 FRNRAP. The CDR3 spells CASAPTGRNTEAFF. The CDR3 DNA reads TGTGCTAGTGCTCCCACAGGGAGGAACACTGAAGCTTTCTTT.

The chain uses TRBV2 and TRBJ1-5; tentatively, D is TRBD1 (6 bases). Trimming removed 7 bases from V and 4 bases from J, with 14 bases in between. Germline lookup yields CDR1 SNHLY and CDR2 FYNNEI. There are 14 residues in the CDR3. The CDR3 DNA follows: TGTGCCAGCACCCTAGGGGGGGCAAATCAGCCCCAGCATTTT. It encodes CASTLGGANQPQHF.

This clone was counted a few times. This rearrangement joins TRBV4-2 to TRBJ2-5; 11 bases are a match to TRBD2. J was trimmed by 2 bases and V by 1 base; bases with no gene match: 9. CDR1 is LGHNA and CDR2 is YNFKEQ in the germline V gene. This CDR3 spans 18 amino acids. CDR3 sequence (DNA): TGTGCCAGCAGCCAAGGCACTAGCGGGAGAGGCTGGCAAGAGACCCAGTACTTC. Protein sequence: CASSQGTSGRGWQETQYF.